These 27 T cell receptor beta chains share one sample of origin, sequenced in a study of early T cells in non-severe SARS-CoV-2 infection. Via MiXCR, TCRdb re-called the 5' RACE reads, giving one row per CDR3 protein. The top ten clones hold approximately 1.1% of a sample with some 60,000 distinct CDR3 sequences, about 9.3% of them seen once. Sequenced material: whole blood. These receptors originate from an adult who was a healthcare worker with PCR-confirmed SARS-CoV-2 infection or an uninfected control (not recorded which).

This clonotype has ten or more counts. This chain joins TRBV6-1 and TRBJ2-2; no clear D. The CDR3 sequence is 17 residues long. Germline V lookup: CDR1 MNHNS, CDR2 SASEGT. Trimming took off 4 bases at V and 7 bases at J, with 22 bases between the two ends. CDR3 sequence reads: CASSVLVRQRKGGELFF. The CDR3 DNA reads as TGTGCCAGCAGTGTTCTAGTTAGGCAAAGGAAAGGCGGGGAGCTGTTTTTT.

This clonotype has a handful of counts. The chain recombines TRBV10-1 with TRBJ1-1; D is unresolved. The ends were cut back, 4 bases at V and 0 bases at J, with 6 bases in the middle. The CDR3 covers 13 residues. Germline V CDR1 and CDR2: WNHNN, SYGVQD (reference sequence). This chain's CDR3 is CASSVNLNTEAFF. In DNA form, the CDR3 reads TGCGCCAGCAGTGTGAACTTGAACACTGAAGCTTTCTTT.

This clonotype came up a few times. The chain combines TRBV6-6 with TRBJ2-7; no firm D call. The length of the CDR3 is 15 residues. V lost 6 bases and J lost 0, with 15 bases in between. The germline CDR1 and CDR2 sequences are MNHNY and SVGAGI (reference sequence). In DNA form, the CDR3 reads TGTGCCAGCAGACCAACACCGACGAGCTCCTACGAGCAGTACGTC. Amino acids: CASRPTPTSSYEQYV.

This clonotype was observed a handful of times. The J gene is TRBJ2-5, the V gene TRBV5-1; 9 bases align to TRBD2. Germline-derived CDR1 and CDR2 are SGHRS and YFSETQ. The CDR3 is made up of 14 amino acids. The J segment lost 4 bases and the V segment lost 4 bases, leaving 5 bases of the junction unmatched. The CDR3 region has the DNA TGCGCCAGCAGCCGCGGGGGGGCCACAGAGACCCAGTACTTC. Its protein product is CASSRGGATETQYF. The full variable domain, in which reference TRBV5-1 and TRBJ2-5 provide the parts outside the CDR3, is KAGVTQTPRYLIKTRGQQVTLSCSPISGHRSVSWYQQTPGQGLQFLFEYFSETQRNKGNFPGRFSGRQFSNSRSEMNVSTLELGDSALYLCASSRGGATETQYFGPGTRLLVL.

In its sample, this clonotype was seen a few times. CDR3 in DNA: TGTGCCAGCAGACACGCTAATGAAAAACTGTTTTTT. Translated, it gives CASRHANEKLFF. V gene TRBV6-1 combines with J gene TRBJ1-4; D call uncertain. Germline V CDR1 and CDR2: MNHNS, SASEGT. Trimming took off 6 bases at V and 3 bases at J, with 5 bases between the two ends. CDR3 length: 12 residues.

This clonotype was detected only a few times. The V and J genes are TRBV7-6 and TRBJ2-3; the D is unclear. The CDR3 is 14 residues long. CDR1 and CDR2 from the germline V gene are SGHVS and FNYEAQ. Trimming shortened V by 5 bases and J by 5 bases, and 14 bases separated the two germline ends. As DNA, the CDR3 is TGTGCCAGCAGCGCTTCGGAGTTTAGAGATACGCAGTATTTT. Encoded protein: CASSASEFRDTQYF.

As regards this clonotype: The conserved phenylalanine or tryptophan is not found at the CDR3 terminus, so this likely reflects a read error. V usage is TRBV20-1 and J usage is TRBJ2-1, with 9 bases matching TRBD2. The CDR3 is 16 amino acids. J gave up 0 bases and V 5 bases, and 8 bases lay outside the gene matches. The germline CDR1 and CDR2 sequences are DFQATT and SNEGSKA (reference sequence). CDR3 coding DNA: TGCAGTGCTGGACTAGCGACATATTACTCCTACAATGAGCAGTTCTCC. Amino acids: CSAGLATYYSYNEQFS.

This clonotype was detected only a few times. The CDR3 region has the DNA TGTGCCAGCAGTTATATGAGGGTTGCTAATGAAAAACTGTTTTTT. It yields the protein CASSYMRVANEKLFF. The V gene is TRBV6-5, the J gene TRBJ1-4, with D uncertain. Germline V gene sequence: CDR1 MNHEY, CDR2 SVGAGI. The ends were cut back, 3 bases at V and 3 bases at J, with 11 bases in the middle. The CDR3 loop spans 15 amino acids.

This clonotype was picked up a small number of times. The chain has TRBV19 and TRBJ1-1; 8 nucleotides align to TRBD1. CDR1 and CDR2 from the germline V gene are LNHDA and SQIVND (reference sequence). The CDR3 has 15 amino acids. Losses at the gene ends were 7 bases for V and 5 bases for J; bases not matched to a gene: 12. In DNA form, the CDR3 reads TGTGCCAGTAAGGATCCGGGACAGGCAAAAACTGAAGCTTTCTTT. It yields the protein CASKDPGQAKTEAFF.

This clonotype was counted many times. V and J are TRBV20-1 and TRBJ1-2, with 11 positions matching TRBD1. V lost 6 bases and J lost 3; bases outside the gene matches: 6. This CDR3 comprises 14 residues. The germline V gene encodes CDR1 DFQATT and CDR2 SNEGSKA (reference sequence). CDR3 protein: CSAVRTGGDYGYTF. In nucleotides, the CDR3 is TGCAGTGCCGTCAGGACAGGGGGCGACTATGGCTACACCTTC.

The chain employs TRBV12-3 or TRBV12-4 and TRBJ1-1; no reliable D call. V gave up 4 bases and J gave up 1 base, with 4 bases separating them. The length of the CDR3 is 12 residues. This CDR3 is CASSYPNTEAFF. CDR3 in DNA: TGTGCCAGCAGTTATCCGAACACTGAAGCTTTCTTT.

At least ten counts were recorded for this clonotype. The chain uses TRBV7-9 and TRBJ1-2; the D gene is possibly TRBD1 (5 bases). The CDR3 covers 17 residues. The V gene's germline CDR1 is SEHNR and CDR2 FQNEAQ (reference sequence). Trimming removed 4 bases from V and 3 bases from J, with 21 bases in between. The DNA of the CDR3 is TGTGCCAGCAGCTCTCAGACAGAGATGAAATCATACTATGGCTACACCTTC. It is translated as CASSSQTEMKSYYGYTF.

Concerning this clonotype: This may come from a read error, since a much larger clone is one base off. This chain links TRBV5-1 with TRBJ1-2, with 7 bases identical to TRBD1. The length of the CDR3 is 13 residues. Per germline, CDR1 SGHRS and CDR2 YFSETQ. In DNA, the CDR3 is TGCGCCGGCAGCTTCCTAGACAGGGACGGCTACACCTTC. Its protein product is CAGSFLDRDGYTF.

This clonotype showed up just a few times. CDR3 coding DNA: TGTGCCAGCAGTTCTCCGGGACAGGGGGGACAGTGGGCCAACGTCCTGACTTTC. Its protein is CASSSPGQGGQWANVLTF. The chain couples TRBV28 to TRBJ2-6, with 11 nucleotides matching TRBD1. The junction had 10 bases not matched to a gene; V was cut back by 4 bases and J by 5 bases. The CDR3 has 18 amino acids. Germline V gene lookup returns CDR1 MDHEN and CDR2 SYDVKM.

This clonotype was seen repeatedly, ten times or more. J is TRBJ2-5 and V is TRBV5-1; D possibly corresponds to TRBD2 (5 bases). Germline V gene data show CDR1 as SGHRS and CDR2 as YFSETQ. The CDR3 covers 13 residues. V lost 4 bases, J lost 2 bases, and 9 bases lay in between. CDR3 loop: CASSAGEQETQYF. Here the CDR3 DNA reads TGCGCCAGCAGCGCCGGGGAACAAGAGACCCAGTACTTC.

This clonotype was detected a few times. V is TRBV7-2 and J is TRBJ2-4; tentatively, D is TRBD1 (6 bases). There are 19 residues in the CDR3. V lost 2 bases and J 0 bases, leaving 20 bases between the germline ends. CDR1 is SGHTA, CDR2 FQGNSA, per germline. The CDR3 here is CASSLLVGTNMLAKNIQYF. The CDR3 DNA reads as TGTGCCAGCAGCTTATTAGTAGGGACAAACATGCTAGCCAAAAACATTCAGTACTTC.

Here the CDR3 DNA reads TGTGCCAGCAGTTTTGTTAGGGGCACCGGGGAGCTGTTTTTT. Translation gives CASSFVRGTGELFF. V usage is TRBV12-3 or TRBV12-4 and J usage is TRBJ2-2, with D perhaps matching TRBD1 (5 bases). Trimming removed 3 bases at V and 4 bases at J, with 9 bases between. The CDR3 spans 14 residues.

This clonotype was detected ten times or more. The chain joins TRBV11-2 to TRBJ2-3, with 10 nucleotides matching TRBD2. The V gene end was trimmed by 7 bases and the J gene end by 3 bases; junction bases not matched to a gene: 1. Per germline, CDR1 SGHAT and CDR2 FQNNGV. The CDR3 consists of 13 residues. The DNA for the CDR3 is TGTGCCAGCACTAGCGGGGGAACAGATACGCAGTATTTT. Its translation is CASTSGGTDTQYF.

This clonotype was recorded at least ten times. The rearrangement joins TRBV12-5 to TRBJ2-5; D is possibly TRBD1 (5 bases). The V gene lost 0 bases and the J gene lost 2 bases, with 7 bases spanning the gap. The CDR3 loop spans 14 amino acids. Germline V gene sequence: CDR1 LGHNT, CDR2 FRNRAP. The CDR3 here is CASGLVDRQETQYF. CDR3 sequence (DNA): TGTGCTAGTGGTTTGGTAGACAGACAAGAGACCCAGTACTTC.

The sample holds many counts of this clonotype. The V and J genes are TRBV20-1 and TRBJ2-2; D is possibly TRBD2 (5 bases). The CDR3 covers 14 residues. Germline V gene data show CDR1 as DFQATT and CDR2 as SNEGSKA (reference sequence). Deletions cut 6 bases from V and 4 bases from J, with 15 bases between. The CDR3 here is CSAPSVRGTGELFF. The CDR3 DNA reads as TGCAGTGCCCCCAGTGTTCGGGGCACCGGGGAGCTGTTTTTT.

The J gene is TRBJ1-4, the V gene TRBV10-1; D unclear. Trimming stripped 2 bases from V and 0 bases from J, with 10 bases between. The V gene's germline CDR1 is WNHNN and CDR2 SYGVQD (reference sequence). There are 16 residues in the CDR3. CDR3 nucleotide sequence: TGCGCCAGCAGTGAGGATAGAGCGGCAACTAATGAAAAACTGTTTTTT. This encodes CASSEDRAATNEKLFF.

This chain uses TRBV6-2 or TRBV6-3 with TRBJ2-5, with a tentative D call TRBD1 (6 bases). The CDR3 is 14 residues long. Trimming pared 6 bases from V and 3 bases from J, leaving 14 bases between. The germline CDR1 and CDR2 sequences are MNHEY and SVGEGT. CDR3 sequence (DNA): TGTGCCAGCAGCCGCCTGAGGGGGAAAGAGACCCAGTACTTC. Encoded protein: CASSRLRGKETQYF.

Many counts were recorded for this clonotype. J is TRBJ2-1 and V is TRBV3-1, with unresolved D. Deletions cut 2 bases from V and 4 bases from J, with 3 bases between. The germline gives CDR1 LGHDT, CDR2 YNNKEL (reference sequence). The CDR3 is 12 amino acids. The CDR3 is CASSQPYNEQFF. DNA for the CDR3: TGTGCCAGCAGCCAACCGTACAATGAGCAGTTCTTC.

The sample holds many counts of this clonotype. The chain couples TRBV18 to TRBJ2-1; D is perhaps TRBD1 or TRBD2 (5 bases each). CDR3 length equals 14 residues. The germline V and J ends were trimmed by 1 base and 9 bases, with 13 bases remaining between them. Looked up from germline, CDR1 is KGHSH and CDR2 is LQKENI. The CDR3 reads CASSPRRDHLEQFF. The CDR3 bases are TGTGCCAGCTCACCACGCAGGGACCATCTTGAGCAGTTCTTC.

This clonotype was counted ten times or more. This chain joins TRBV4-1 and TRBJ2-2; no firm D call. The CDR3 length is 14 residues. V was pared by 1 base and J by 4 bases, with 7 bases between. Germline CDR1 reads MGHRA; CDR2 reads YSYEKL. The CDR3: CASSQARRTGELFF. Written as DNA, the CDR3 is TGCGCCAGCAGCCAAGCCCGCCGCACCGGGGAGCTGTTTTTT.

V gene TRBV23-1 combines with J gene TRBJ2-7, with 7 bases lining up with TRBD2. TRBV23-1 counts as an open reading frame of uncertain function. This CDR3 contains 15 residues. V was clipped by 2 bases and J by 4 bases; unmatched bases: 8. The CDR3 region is CASSQGEGHTYEQYV. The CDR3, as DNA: TGCGCCAGCAGTCAAGGGGAGGGCCACACGTACGAGCAGTACGTC.

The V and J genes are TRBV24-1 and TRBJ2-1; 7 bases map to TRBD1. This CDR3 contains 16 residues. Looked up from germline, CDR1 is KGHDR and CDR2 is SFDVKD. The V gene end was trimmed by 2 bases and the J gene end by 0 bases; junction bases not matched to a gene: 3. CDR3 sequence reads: CATSDSGTVSYNEQFF. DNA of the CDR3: TGTGCCACCAGTGATTCCGGGACAGTCTCCTACAATGAGCAGTTCTTC.